A selection of T cell receptor beta chains follows, all from one sample in a study of blood T cells in healthy people across ages. TCRdb reprocessed the 5' RACE reads with MiXCR, giving one entry per CDR3 protein. The profile shows roughly 500,000 distinct CDR3 sequences, 25% to 30% of them singletons. The specimen was blood. The receptors come from a woman aged 70 to 79 in good health. Both conserved end residues are part of each CDR3. Fields, in order: J gene, D gene, clone size, V gene, CDR3 protein, CDR3 DNA. A D gene is named only where the DNA matches it firmly. Expanded clones are given a class, and other clones once, few, many or no size at all.

j_gene: TRBJ2-7; d_gene: .; abundance: .; v_gene: TRBV11-2; CDR3aa: CASSLDLRGGRGASYEQYF; CDR3nt: TGTGCCAGCAGCTTAGATCTAAGAGGAGGGCGCGGAGCCTCCTACGAGCAGTACTTC
j_gene: TRBJ2-5; d_gene: .; abundance: .; v_gene: TRBV12-3/TRBV12-4; CDR3aa: CASSLRQGLTQYF; CDR3nt: TGTGCCAGCAGTTTACGGCAGGGTTTAACCCAGTACTTC
j_gene: TRBJ2-7; d_gene: .; abundance: .; v_gene: TRBV28; CDR3aa: CASSLSDRGYEQYF; CDR3nt: TGTGCCAGCAGTTTATCCGACAGAGGCTACGAGCAGTACTTC
j_gene: TRBJ2-3; d_gene: .; abundance: few; v_gene: TRBV20-1; CDR3aa: CSAHREAGAHTDTQYF; CDR3nt: TGCAGTGCTCATCGGGAGGCGGGGGCCCACACAGATACGCAGTATTTT
j_gene: TRBJ2-1; d_gene: .; abundance: .; v_gene: TRBV11-3; CDR3aa: CASSTRLGDYNEQFF; CDR3nt: TGTGCCAGCAGCACCCGACTAGGTGATTACAATGAGCAGTTCTTC
j_gene: TRBJ2-5; d_gene: .; abundance: few; v_gene: TRBV7-9; CDR3aa: CASSLATSGRETQYF; CDR3nt: TGTGCCAGCAGCTTAGCTACGAGCGGTCGAGAGACCCAGTACTTC
j_gene: TRBJ2-4; d_gene: TRBD2; abundance: .; v_gene: TRBV29-1; CDR3aa: CSAEKGTSGDRSIQYF; CDR3nt: TGCAGCGCAGAGAAAGGGACTAGCGGGGATCGTAGCATTCAGTACTTC
j_gene: TRBJ2-1; d_gene: .; abundance: few; v_gene: TRBV11-2; CDR3aa: CASSSGRGSTYNEQFF; CDR3nt: TGTGCCAGCAGCTCCGGCCGGGGGAGTACCTACAATGAGCAGTTCTTC
j_gene: TRBJ1-3; d_gene: .; abundance: few; v_gene: TRBV4-3; CDR3aa: CASSQEAISGNTIYF; CDR3nt: TGCGCCAGCAGCCAAGAGGCTATATCTGGAAACACCATATATTTT
j_gene: TRBJ2-3; d_gene: TRBD1; abundance: .; v_gene: TRBV20-1; CDR3aa: CSAQQGAGDTQYF; CDR3nt: TGCAGTGCTCAACAGGGGGCGGGAGATACGCAGTATTTT
j_gene: TRBJ2-1; d_gene: .; abundance: .; v_gene: TRBV6-5; CDR3aa: CASSSRVDEQFF; CDR3nt: TGTGCCAGCAGCTCCAGGGTCGATGAGCAGTTCTTC
j_gene: TRBJ1-1; d_gene: TRBD1; abundance: many; v_gene: TRBV29-1; CDR3aa: CSVVRQGVTEAFF; CDR3nt: TGCAGCGTTGTCCGACAGGGGGTCACTGAAGCTTTCTTT
j_gene: TRBJ2-3; d_gene: TRBD2; abundance: .; v_gene: TRBV7-3; CDR3aa: CASSRPRGGRTDTQYF; CDR3nt: TGTGCCAGCAGTCGCCCCCGGGGAGGGAGAACGGATACGCAGTATTTT
j_gene: TRBJ2-3; d_gene: .; abundance: few; v_gene: TRBV7-2; CDR3aa: CASSDTTDTQYF; CDR3nt: TGTGCCAGCAGCGATACCACAGATACGCAGTATTTT
j_gene: TRBJ1-5; d_gene: .; abundance: .; v_gene: TRBV20-1; CDR3aa: CSARGHAGPQHF; CDR3nt: TGCAGTGCACGGGGCCACGCCGGGCCCCAGCATTTT
j_gene: TRBJ1-4; d_gene: .; abundance: .; v_gene: TRBV5-6; CDR3aa: CASSLYDRGNEKLFF; CDR3nt: TGTGCCAGCAGCCTCTACGACAGAGGTAATGAAAAACTGTTTTTT
j_gene: TRBJ1-4; d_gene: .; abundance: many; v_gene: TRBV5-5; CDR3aa: CASGRGRATNEKLFF; CDR3nt: TGTGCCAGCGGTCGGGGGCGGGCAACTAATGAAAAACTGTTTTTT
j_gene: TRBJ2-5; d_gene: TRBD1; abundance: few; v_gene: TRBV20-1; CDR3aa: CSARAGLGQGAETQYF; CDR3nt: TGCAGTGCTAGAGCGGGCCTGGGACAGGGGGCGGAGACCCAGTACTTC
j_gene: TRBJ2-1; d_gene: .; abundance: .; v_gene: TRBV3-1; CDR3aa: CASSPVAANNEQFF; CDR3nt: TGTGCCAGCAGCCCCGTAGCGGCAAACAATGAGCAGTTCTTC
j_gene: TRBJ2-2; d_gene: .; abundance: few; v_gene: TRBV7-3; CDR3aa: CASSLPGSNTGELFF; CDR3nt: TGTGCCAGCAGCTTACCAGGATCGAACACCGGGGAGCTGTTTTTT
j_gene: TRBJ1-2; d_gene: .; abundance: few; v_gene: TRBV4-1; CDR3aa: CASSQVGAQLNYGYTF; CDR3nt: TGCGCCAGCAGCCAAGTTGGGGCGCAACTTAACTATGGCTACACCTTC
j_gene: TRBJ1-4; d_gene: .; abundance: .; v_gene: TRBV5-1; CDR3aa: CASSPTTTNEKLFF; CDR3nt: TGCGCCAGCAGCCCTACAACAACTAATGAAAAACTGTTTTTT
j_gene: TRBJ1-2; d_gene: TRBD1; abundance: .; v_gene: TRBV12-3/TRBV12-4; CDR3aa: CASSLTGSVYGGYTF; CDR3nt: TGTGCCAGCAGCCTGACAGGGAGCGTATATGGGGGCTACACCTTC
j_gene: TRBJ1-3; d_gene: .; abundance: .; v_gene: TRBV12-3/TRBV12-4; CDR3aa: CASSGYRASSGNTIYF; CDR3nt: TGTGCCAGCAGTGGCTACAGGGCCAGCTCTGGAAACACCATATATTTT
j_gene: TRBJ2-6; d_gene: .; abundance: few; v_gene: TRBV6-5; CDR3aa: CASSSGSSGANVLTF; CDR3nt: TGTGCCAGCAGTTCAGGGAGCTCTGGGGCCAACGTCCTGACTTTC
j_gene: TRBJ2-3; d_gene: .; abundance: .; v_gene: TRBV10-3; CDR3aa: CAITDGSTDTQYF; CDR3nt: TGTGCCATCACCGACGGGAGTACAGATACGCAGTATTTT
j_gene: TRBJ2-4; d_gene: TRBD1; abundance: many; v_gene: TRBV7-2; CDR3aa: CASSFFNGQARTLAKNIQYF; CDR3nt: TGTGCCAGCAGCTTTTTTAACGGACAGGCTCGAACTCTAGCCAAAAACATTCAGTACTTC
j_gene: TRBJ2-3; d_gene: .; abundance: .; v_gene: TRBV4-3; CDR3aa: CASSQGGTPSADTQYF; CDR3nt: TGCGCCAGCAGCCAGGGAGGTACTCCGAGCGCAGATACGCAGTATTTT
j_gene: TRBJ1-2; d_gene: .; abundance: .; v_gene: TRBV5-1; CDR3aa: CASSLAGGSENGYTF; CDR3nt: TGCGCCAGCAGCTTGGCCGGGGGGAGTGAGAATGGCTACACCTTC
j_gene: TRBJ2-4; d_gene: .; abundance: .; v_gene: TRBV7-2; CDR3aa: CASSRVKNIQYF; CDR3nt: TGTGCCAGCAGTAGGGTGAAAAACATTCAGTACTTC
j_gene: TRBJ1-1; d_gene: .; abundance: .; v_gene: TRBV12-3/TRBV12-4; CDR3aa: CASSEGENTEAFF; CDR3nt: TGTGCCAGCAGTGAAGGGGAGAACACTGAAGCTTTCTTT
j_gene: TRBJ1-2; d_gene: TRBD1; abundance: many; v_gene: TRBV14; CDR3aa: CASSFRPLGTVSGYTF; CDR3nt: TGTGCCAGCAGCTTTCGTCCATTGGGGACAGTAAGTGGCTACACCTTC
j_gene: TRBJ2-3; d_gene: .; abundance: .; v_gene: TRBV6-5; CDR3aa: CASTPGEGGTQYF; CDR3nt: TGTGCCAGCACCCCGGGGGAAGGAGGTACGCAGTATTTT
j_gene: TRBJ2-7; d_gene: TRBD2; abundance: few; v_gene: TRBV7-3; CDR3aa: CASSVRGGEQYF; CDR3nt: TGTGCCAGCAGCGTCCGCGGGGGCGAGCAGTACTTC
j_gene: TRBJ2-7; d_gene: TRBD1; abundance: .; v_gene: TRBV11-1; CDR3aa: CASRGQGNEQYF; CDR3nt: TGTGCCAGCAGGGGACAGGGCAACGAGCAGTACTTC
j_gene: TRBJ1-2; d_gene: TRBD1; abundance: few; v_gene: TRBV4-3; CDR3aa: CASSPTTGVVGGYTF; CDR3nt: TGCGCCAGCAGCCCGACTACAGGGGTGGTAGGCGGCTACACCTTC
j_gene: TRBJ1-5; d_gene: TRBD1; abundance: .; v_gene: TRBV2; CDR3aa: CASSRDREGQPQHF; CDR3nt: TGTGCCAGCAGCCGGGACAGGGAGGGTCAGCCCCAGCATTTT
j_gene: TRBJ1-4; d_gene: .; abundance: few; v_gene: TRBV15; CDR3aa: CATSRDRAGEKLFF; CDR3nt: TGTGCCACCAGCAGAGACAGGGCAGGCGAAAAACTGTTTTTT
j_gene: TRBJ2-3; d_gene: TRBD2; abundance: .; v_gene: TRBV5-1; CDR3aa: CASSPRASGGTDTQYF; CDR3nt: TGCGCCAGCAGTCCGAGGGCTAGCGGAGGCACAGATACGCAGTATTTT
j_gene: TRBJ2-5; d_gene: .; abundance: few; v_gene: TRBV4-2; CDR3aa: CASSQAWSRSGQGNSEETQYF; CDR3nt: TGTGCCAGCAGCCAAGCTTGGTCGCGTTCGGGTCAGGGTAACTCTGAAGAGACCCAGTACTTC
j_gene: TRBJ2-7; d_gene: .; abundance: few; v_gene: TRBV9; CDR3aa: CASSAWGLDEQYF; CDR3nt: TGTGCCAGCAGCGCGTGGGGCCTCGACGAGCAGTACTTC
j_gene: TRBJ1-4; d_gene: TRBD1; abundance: few; v_gene: TRBV10-3; CDR3aa: CAISENRGREKLFF; CDR3nt: TGTGCCATCAGCGAGAACAGGGGGCGAGAAAAACTGTTTTTT
j_gene: TRBJ2-1; d_gene: TRBD2; abundance: .; v_gene: TRBV12-3/TRBV12-4; CDR3aa: CASSFVAGGSSYNEQFF; CDR3nt: TGTGCCAGCAGTTTTGTTGCGGGGGGAAGCTCCTACAATGAGCAGTTCTTC
j_gene: TRBJ2-5; d_gene: .; abundance: .; v_gene: TRBV7-2; CDR3aa: CASSRRGRALQETQYF; CDR3nt: TGTGCCAGCAGTCGTAGGGGACGGGCGCTCCAAGAGACCCAGTACTTC
j_gene: TRBJ2-7; d_gene: .; abundance: few; v_gene: TRBV7-2; CDR3aa: CASSLYQGSGEQYF; CDR3nt: TGTGCCAGCAGCTTATATCAGGGCTCGGGAGAGCAGTACTTC
j_gene: TRBJ2-1; d_gene: .; abundance: .; v_gene: TRBV4-1; CDR3aa: CTSSPQVSYNEQFF; CDR3nt: TGCACCAGCAGCCCGCAGGTGTCCTACAATGAGCAGTTCTTC